This T cell receptor (beta chain) was obtained from a study of early stage breast cancer tumors. Study-wide context: Average read coverage per sample was 9 to 10-fold.

Whole-study results and caveats: Blood repertoires resembled normal breast more than tumor.

Using immunoSEQ multiplex PCR, the repertoire was profiled, and TCRdb retains in-frame clones only, with some absent. The repertoire holds tens of thousands of clones, with over 65% as singletons. For this clone: Its cognate antigen is unknown.

This CDR3 region has 18 residues. V trimming: 0 bases; J trimming: 1 base; junction bases outside the gene matches: 6. Looked up from germline, CDR1 is MGHRA and CDR2 is YSYEKL. Sequencing input: blood. The chain has TRBV4-1 and TRBJ2-7; 13 positions match TRBD2. This clonotype was sampled from a person aged 25 to 39 with breast cancer. In nucleotides, the CDR3 is TGCGCCAGCAGCCAAGAAACTAGCGGGAGGGCAGCGTCCTACGAGCAGTACTTC. Translated: CASSQETSGRAASYEQYF.